The 23 T cell receptor beta chains presented below share a single source sample, sequenced in a study of blood T cell repertoires in COVID-19. This table comes from immunoSEQ multiplex PCR, and its TCRdb copy is limited to in-frame clones, with some not included. Of about 40,000 clones listed, roughly 84% are singletons. Source material: peripheral blood. All receptors derive from a human donor in a cohort sampled during active COVID-19.

The chain couples TRBV11-2 to TRBJ2-6, with 10 bases matching TRBD2. V trimming: 5 bases; J trimming: 0 bases; junction bases outside the gene matches: 7. Germline CDR1 SGHAT, CDR2 FQNNGV. CDR3 size: 18 residues. The CDR3 spells CASSPASGGSSGANVLTF. In nucleotides, the CDR3 is TGTGCCAGCAGCCCAGCTAGCGGGGGAAGCTCTGGGGCCAACGTCCTGACTTTC.

The chain recombines TRBV9 with TRBJ2-3, with 16 nucleotides matching TRBD2. This CDR3 is 17 amino acids long. The V and J ends lost 4 bases and 3 bases, in that order; junction bases with no gene match: 5. CDR1 is SGDLS, CDR2 YYNGEE, per germline. In nucleotides, the CDR3 is TGTGCCAGCAGCCTGGGACTAGCGGGGGGGAGGACAGATACGCAGTATTTT. Its protein product is CASSLGLAGGRTDTQYF.

This chain uses TRBV18 with TRBJ2-5, with D hard to call. The CDR3 runs to 13 residues. Germline values: CDR1 KGHSH, CDR2 LQKENI. The V gene lost 3 bases and the J gene lost 3 bases, with 8 bases spanning the gap. CDR3 sequence reads: CASSPELEETQYF. The DNA for the CDR3 is TGTGCCAGCTCACCGGAGTTAGAAGAGACCCAGTACTTC.

V and J are TRBV5-1 and TRBJ1-1; D remains ambiguous. The CDR3 spans 14 residues. Germline values: CDR1 SGHRS, CDR2 YFSETQ. V was clipped by 4 bases and J by 4 bases, with 14 bases between them. The CDR3 sequence: CASSPELAGTEAFF. In DNA form, the CDR3 reads TGCGCCAGCAGCCCCGAACTAGCTGGCACTGAAGCTTTCTTT.

This sequence joins TRBV5-1 and TRBJ2-3; D is unresolved. V lost 3 bases and J lost 0, with 8 bases in between. Per the germline V gene, CDR1 is SGHRS and CDR2 is YFSETQ. This CDR3 is 14 amino acids long. The CDR3 region has the DNA TGCGCCAGCAGCTCAATGACAAGCACAGATACGCAGTATTTT. It translates to CASSSMTSTDTQYF.

The CDR3 bases are TGTGCCAGCAGCTTAGGGACAGGGTATAATTCACCCCTCCACTTT. This translates into CASSLGTGYNSPLHF. The rearrangement links TRBV7-9 to TRBJ1-6; TRBD1 matches 8 bases. After removal of 1 base from V and 4 bases from J, the junction contained 0 bases not matched to a gene. Looked up from germline, CDR1 is SEHNR and CDR2 is FQNEAQ (reference sequence). This CDR3 spans 15 amino acids.

The J gene is TRBJ2-7, the V gene TRBV10-3; 7 nucleotides line up with TRBD2. The CDR3 sequence is 15 residues long. In germline, CDR1 is ENHRY, CDR2 SYGVKD. V was pared by 4 bases and J by 2 bases, with 8 bases of the junction left unmatched. For the CDR3, the DNA is TGTGCCATCAGTGCAACTCGACTAGCAGCCTACGAGCAGTACTTC. Translated: CAISATRLAAYEQYF.

In this sample, this clone turned up once. The rearrangement links TRBV7-9 to TRBJ2-3, with 11 bases matching TRBD1. This CDR3 comprises 14 residues. The J segment lost 5 bases and the V segment lost 7 bases, leaving 5 bases of the junction unmatched. CDR1 is SEHNR and CDR2 is FQNEAQ in the germline V gene (reference sequence). CDR3 DNA sequence: TGTGCCAGCACCCGGACAGGGGGCTTAGATACGCAGTATTTT. Translated, it gives CASTRTGGLDTQYF. Filled out from reference TRBV7-9 and TRBJ2-3, the complete variable domain reads DTGVSQNPRHKITKRGQNVTFRCDPISEHNRLYWYRQTLGQGPEFLTYFQNEAQLEKSRLLSDRFSAERPKGSFSTLEIQRTEQGDSAMYLCASTRTGGLDTQYFGPGTRLTVL.

J is TRBJ2-5 and V is TRBV10-3; no reliable D call. This CDR3 comprises 12 residues. Per the germline V gene, CDR1 is ENHRY and CDR2 is SYGVKD. V shed 6 bases and J shed 2 bases, with 7 bases lying between them. CDR3 region: CAISNSQETQYF. DNA for the CDR3: TGTGCCATCAGCAACTCTCAAGAGACCCAGTACTTC.

On this clone itself: Other DNA sequences within the sample encode an identical CDR3. CDR3: CASSWEGSEQYF. CDR3 DNA sequence: TGCGCCAGCAGCTGGGAGGGTAGCGAGCAGTACTTC. The rearrangement joins TRBV5-1 to TRBJ2-7, with 7 positions matching TRBD2. Trimming at V came to 3 bases and at J to 6 bases, leaving 3 bases not matched to a gene. CDR1 and CDR2 (germline): SGHRS, YFSETQ. CDR3 length equals 12 residues.

The rearrangement uses TRBV5-1 and TRBJ1-4; 7 bases are a match to TRBD1. The CDR3 extends over 16 amino acids. V shed 0 bases, J shed 7 bases, and the junction held 9 bases outside the gene matches. Germline V gives CDR1 SGHRS, CDR2 YFSETQ. As DNA, the CDR3 is TGCGCCAGCAGCTTGGCCAGGGGGAGCGCTCGTGAAAAACTGTTTTTT. Protein product: CASSLARGSAREKLFF.

V and J are TRBV11-3 and TRBJ2-1; 9 nucleotides agree with TRBD1. V dropped 0 bases and J dropped 9; count of bases not matched to a gene: 6. Germline V CDR1 and CDR2: SGHNT, YENEEA. The CDR3 contains 15 residues. The chain's CDR3 is CASSLDLGQGSEQFF. The CDR3 bases are TGTGCCAGCAGCTTAGATTTGGGACAGGGTAGTGAGCAGTTCTTC. Full variable domain (rest looked up from reference TRBV11-3 and TRBJ2-1): EAGVVQSPRYKIIEKKQPVAFWCNPISGHNTLYWYLQNLGQGPELLIRYENEEAVDDSQLPKDRFSAERLKGVDSTLKIQPAELGDSAVYLCASSLDLGQGSEQFFGPGTRLTVL.

The chain recombines TRBV6-5 with TRBJ1-1; D ambiguous. Germline CDR1 reads MNHEY; CDR2 reads SVGAGI. CDR3 length: 13 residues. V shed 0 bases and J shed 3 bases, with 5 bases lying between them. The CDR3 spells CASSYSRYTEAFF. The DNA of the CDR3 is TGTGCCAGCAGTTACTCTCGGTACACTGAAGCTTTCTTT.

The chain has TRBV7-2 and TRBJ2-1, with D possibly matching TRBD1 (5 bases). V was cut by 2 bases and J by 0 bases, with 8 bases left in between. The CDR3 loop spans 15 amino acids. In germline, CDR1 is SGHTA, CDR2 FQGNSA. This CDR3 reads CASSLRGNSYNEQFF. CDR3 nucleotide sequence: TGTGCCAGCAGCTTAAGGGGAAACTCCTACAATGAGCAGTTCTTC.

In this sample, this clone turned up a few times. The rearrangement uses TRBV13 and TRBJ2-2; the D is unclear. Deletions cut 2 bases from V and 0 bases from J, with 10 bases between. The germline gives CDR1 PRHDT, CDR2 FYEKMQ (reference sequence). This CDR3 region has 16 residues. CDR3 region: CASSLFETSNTGELFF. DNA for the CDR3: TGTGCCAGCAGCTTATTCGAGACATCGAACACCGGGGAGCTGTTTTTT.

The chain has TRBV5-1 and TRBJ2-2; 11 positions agree with TRBD2. The CDR3 consists of 18 residues. V was clipped by 7 bases and J by 3 bases; unmatched bases: 14. Germline V gene data show CDR1 as SGHRS and CDR2 as YFSETQ. The CDR3 protein is CASPKASGGYNYTGELFF. In DNA, the CDR3 is TGCGCCAGCCCCAAGGCTAGCGGGGGGTATAACTACACCGGGGAGCTGTTTTTT.

V and J are TRBV9 and TRBJ1-1; D is perhaps TRBD1 (5 bases). CDR3 length: 15 amino acids. In germline, CDR1 is SGDLS, CDR2 YYNGEE. V lost 3 bases, J lost 0 bases, and 12 bases lay in between. As DNA, the CDR3 is TGTGCCAGCAGCGCAGGAGGGGCCCTGAACACTGAAGCTTTCTTT. Protein sequence: CASSAGGALNTEAFF.

This chain links TRBV6-1 with TRBJ2-7; TRBD1 agrees at 7 bases. Germline V lookup: CDR1 MNHNS, CDR2 SASEGT. V dropped 1 base and J dropped 12; count of bases not matched to a gene: 6. The CDR3 runs 12 residues. The CDR3 region is CASSEGDSGAYF. The CDR3 DNA reads TGTGCCAGCAGTGAAGGGGACAGTGGGGCGTACTTC.

As for this clone: The same CDR3 is also encoded by other DNA sequences in this sample. The chain couples TRBV18 to TRBJ1-2; 7 positions agree with TRBD1. The junction had 5 bases not matched to a gene; V was cut back by 6 bases and J by 1 base. CDR1 KGHSH and CDR2 LQKENI come from the germline V gene. The CDR3 is 14 amino acids. The CDR3 DNA is TGTGCCAGCTCCGCGGACAGGAGTAACTATGGCTACACCTTC. Protein: CASSADRSNYGYTF. Using reference TRBV18 and TRBJ1-2 for the parts outside the CDR3, the full variable domain is NAGVMQNPRHLVRRRGQEARLRCSPMKGHSHVYWYRQLPEEGLKFMVYLQKENIIDESGMPKERFSAEFPKEGPSILRIQQVVRGDSAAYFCASSADRSNYGYTFGSGTRLTVV.

The chain joins TRBV7-6 to TRBJ1-3; maybe TRBD1 (5 bases). The V end lost 5 bases, the J end lost 1 base, and 9 bases lay between the germline ends. There are 14 residues in the CDR3. CDR1 is SGHVS, CDR2 FNYEAQ, per germline. The CDR3 spells CASSPGFSGNTIYF. In nucleotides, the CDR3 is TGTGCCAGCAGCCCAGGGTTTTCTGGAAACACCATATATTTT.

The chain recombines TRBV15 with TRBJ1-4; 10 nucleotides agree with TRBD1. This CDR3 spans 13 amino acids. The germline CDR1 and CDR2 sequences are LNHNV and YYDKDF (reference sequence). V lost 8 bases and J lost 13; bases outside the gene matches: 10. The CDR3 is CATRRDRGPVLFF. The DNA for the CDR3 is TGTGCCACCCGGCGGGACAGGGGTCCTGTACTGTTTTTT.

V gene TRBV10-3 combines with J gene TRBJ2-1; 9 bases are shared with TRBD1. The J segment lost 7 bases and the V segment lost 11 bases, leaving 6 bases of the junction unmatched. CDR1 ENHRY and CDR2 SYGVKD come from the germline V gene. This CDR3 comprises 12 residues. The CDR3 region is CAARDRENEQFF. The CDR3, as DNA: TGTGCCGCCCGGGACAGGGAGAATGAGCAGTTCTTC.

The chain carries TRBV6-4 and TRBJ1-2; 7 bases are a match to TRBD1. CDR1 MRHNA and CDR2 SNTAGT come from the germline V gene. This CDR3 comprises 15 residues. The junction had 6 bases not matched to a gene; V was cut back by 3 bases and J by 2 bases. The CDR3 nucleotides are TGTGCCAGCAGTGAGTCCGGGACAGCAAACTATGGCTACACCTTC. This sequence encodes CASSESGTANYGYTF.